The next 7 T cell receptor beta chains were all read from a single sample in a study of Ad26.COV2.S vaccination and SARS-CoV-2 variants. Treatment noted: about 20 received Ad26.COV2.S at low or high dose, single or two shots; roughly 5 received placebo; per-sample allocation not given. Collection of the samples took place on day 63 after the first injection of vaccine or placebo. The protocol was immunoSEQ multiplex PCR, while the TCRdb copy is restricted to in-frame clones and leaves out a portion. The data hold 300,000 to 350,000 clones, with 85% observed a single time. Source: peripheral blood, taken in a trial of Ad26.COV2.S vaccine versus placebo. All receptors come from a person between 18 and 59 years old who received the Ad26.COV2.S COVID-19 vaccine or a placebo.

The chain joins TRBV5-6 to TRBJ2-7, with D maybe TRBD1 (5 bases). Germline V gives CDR1 SGHDT, CDR2 YYEEEE. The CDR3 runs to 14 residues. V lost 2 bases to trimming and J lost 2 bases, with 11 bases between them. The CDR3 region is CASSFEDSAYEQYF. The DNA of the CDR3 is TGTGCCAGCAGCTTCGAAGACAGCGCCTACGAGCAGTACTTC.

This chain uses TRBV9 with TRBJ1-4; D gene unclear. This CDR3 has 15 amino acids. The V gene's germline CDR1 is SGDLS and CDR2 YYNGEE. The germline V and J ends were trimmed by 0 bases and 7 bases, with 13 bases remaining between them. The CDR3 is CASSVGAGSVEKLFF. The DNA of the CDR3 is TGTGCCAGCAGCGTAGGAGCGGGGTCAGTTGAAAAACTGTTTTTT. The entire variable domain, with the rest obtained from reference TRBV9 and TRBJ1-4, is as follows: DSGVTQTPKHLITATGQRVTLRCSPRSGDLSVYWYQQSLDQGLQFLIQYYNGEERAKGNILERFSAQQFPDLHSELNLSSLELGDSALYFCASSVGAGSVEKLFFGSGTQLSVL.

The genes are TRBV5-5 and TRBJ1-3, with unresolved D. Trimming left V 0 bases short and J 0 bases short, with 7 bases between. Per germline, CDR1 SGHKS and CDR2 YYEKEE (reference sequence). The CDR3 length is 15 residues. The CDR3 loop reads CASSLAGGSGNTIYF. CDR3 sequence (DNA): TGTGCCAGCAGCTTGGCGGGCGGCTCTGGAAACACCATATATTTT.

This chain connects TRBV5-5 to TRBJ2-3; possibly TRBD1 or TRBD2 for D (5 bases each). V was clipped by 2 bases and J by 6 bases, with 13 bases between them. The CDR3 is 14 residues long. Germline CDR1 reads SGHKS; CDR2 reads YYEKEE (reference sequence). CDR3 amino acids: CASSFGTRPDTQYF. CDR3 sequence (DNA): TGTGCCAGCAGCTTCGGGACCCGCCCGGATACGCAGTATTTT.

This clone appeared a few times. The V call is TRBV9, the J call TRBJ1-4; TRBD1 matches 7 bases. The V gene end was trimmed by 4 bases and the J gene end by 0 bases; junction bases not matched to a gene: 9. CDR1 is SGDLS, CDR2 YYNGEE, per germline. The CDR3 covers 17 residues. The chain's CDR3 is CASSPRTGDTTNEKLFF. The CDR3, as DNA: TGTGCCAGCAGCCCCCGCACAGGGGACACAACTAATGAAAAACTGTTTTTT.

The chain recombines TRBV5-3 with TRBJ1-5; D gene unclear. TRBV5-3 is identified as an open reading frame with a role that is uncertain. Deletions cut 0 bases from V and 0 bases from J, with 10 bases between. CDR3 length: 16 residues. The CDR3 region has the DNA TGTGCCAGAAGCTTGGGCAGGTTTTATAGCAATCAGCCCCAGCATTTT. Its translation is CARSLGRFYSNQPQHF.

The chain recombines TRBV5-1 with TRBJ1-6; 8 positions match TRBD1. CDR1 and CDR2 (germline): SGHRS, YFSETQ. The trim removed 5 bases at V and 7 bases at J, leaving 8 bases unmatched. The CDR3 length is 15 residues. CDR3 residues: CASRVRNRGNSPLHF. CDR3 bases: TGCGCCAGCAGGGTGCGGAACAGGGGGAATTCACCCCTCCACTTT.